A single sample is the source of the 21 T cell receptor beta chains below, sequenced in a study of cytomegalovirus exposure and HLA in healthy donors. PCR employed 60 Vbeta and 13 Jbeta primers. Measured with immunoSEQ multiplex PCR; TCRdb has only the in-frame clones, and not every one. This sample yields about 140,000 clones, of which about 80% are seen a single time; about 1.7% belongs to the top ten. Sequenced material: PBMCs. These TCRs come from a woman aged 25 to 45 in good health and CMV-seronegative.

The J gene is TRBJ2-3, the V gene TRBV9; D gene uncertain. From germline, CDR1 is SGDLS and CDR2 YYNGEE. V was trimmed by 3 bases and J by 1 base, leaving 9 bases between them. The CDR3 length is 14 residues. The CDR3 here is CASSALERTDTQYF. The CDR3 region has the DNA TGTGCCAGCAGCGCTCTCGAGCGCACAGATACGCAGTATTTT.

In its sample, this clone was seen a few times. Other DNA sequences in the sample encode the same CDR3. The CDR3 spells CASSDSSGGTDTQYF. The CDR3 DNA follows: TGTGCCAGCAGTGACTCCAGCGGGGGTACAGATACGCAGTATTTT. The chain couples TRBV6-4 to TRBJ2-3; TRBD2 aligns across 8 bases. CDR1 and CDR2 from the germline V gene are MRHNA and SNTAGT. The CDR3 covers 15 residues. V was pared by 0 bases and J by 3 bases, with 2 bases of the junction left unmatched.

CDR3 bases: TGTGCCAGCACTAAAGATAGGGACAACCTACACTATGGCTACACCTTC. Residues: CASTKDRDNLHYGYTF. The chain recombines TRBV7-9 with TRBJ1-2; TRBD1 is a possible D gene (6 bases). Trimming stripped 7 bases from V and 3 bases from J, with 21 bases between. CDR1 SEHNR and CDR2 FQNEAQ come from the germline V gene (reference sequence). This CDR3 comprises 16 residues.

The chain is built from TRBV5-1 and TRBJ1-1, with D uncertain. The CDR3 consists of 12 residues. The germline V and J ends were trimmed by 5 bases and 3 bases, with 8 bases remaining between them. Germline V gene sequence: CDR1 SGHRS, CDR2 YFSETQ. The CDR3 DNA follows: TGCGCCAGCAGGGGAGGATACACTGAAGCTTTCTTT. Its protein is CASRGGYTEAFF. Drawing the rest from reference TRBV5-1 and TRBJ1-1, the complete variable domain is KAGVTQTPRYLIKTRGQQVTLSCSPISGHRSVSWYQQTPGQGLQFLFEYFSETQRNKGNFPGRFSGRQFSNSRSEMNVSTLELGDSALYLCASRGGYTEAFFGQGTRLTVV.

The chain carries TRBV6-6 and TRBJ2-1, with 8 bases fitting TRBD2. Germline V gives CDR1 MNHNY, CDR2 SVGAGI (reference sequence). The CDR3 has 15 amino acids. V was clipped by 2 bases and J by 7 bases; unmatched bases: 7. As DNA, the CDR3 is TGTGCCAGCAGTTACCCAAGGACTAGCCGGAATGAGCAGTTCTTC. Amino acids: CASSYPRTSRNEQFF.

The V gene is TRBV5-1, the J gene TRBJ2-5; TRBD2 matches 10 bases. Germline V lookup: CDR1 SGHRS, CDR2 YFSETQ. The CDR3 loop spans 17 amino acids. The ends lost 0 bases at V and 4 bases at J; junction bases unmatched: 9. CDR3 sequence: CASSLGRLAGVGETQYF. Here the CDR3 DNA reads TGCGCCAGCAGCTTGGGTCGCCTAGCGGGGGTGGGAGAGACCCAGTACTTC.

This clone was seen once. The rearrangement joins TRBV27 to TRBJ1-2; D unresolved. Germline V gene lookup returns CDR1 MNHEY and CDR2 SMNVEV (reference sequence). This CDR3 contains 15 residues. Trimming stripped 7 bases from V and 7 bases from J, with 22 bases between. In DNA form, the CDR3 reads TGTGCCAGCACCTCCTTCCAGCCGGGAGGAGGTGGCTACACCTTC. It specifies CASTSFQPGGGGYTF.

This chain links TRBV11-3 with TRBJ2-1, with D perhaps TRBD1 (6 bases). The CDR3 spans 16 residues. With 4 bases removed from V and 4 bases from J, the gap between germline ends came to 17 bases. In germline, CDR1 is SGHNT, CDR2 YENEEA. CDR3 DNA sequence: TGTGCCAGCAGCTCACCTCGACAGGCCCTATACAATGAGCAGTTCTTC. Protein product: CASSSPRQALYNEQFF.

V and J are TRBV6-6 and TRBJ2-2; D may be TRBD1 (5 bases). Germline CDR1 and CDR2: MNHNY and SVGAGI (reference sequence). The CDR3 loop spans 13 amino acids. Between the trimmed V and J ends, which lost 5 bases and 9 bases, there was a span of 13 bases. The CDR3: CASSPQAVRELFF. The CDR3 DNA is TGTGCCAGCAGTCCACAGGCTGTCAGGGAGCTGTTTTTT.

The chain employs TRBV7-9 and TRBJ2-1; 7 bases line up with TRBD1. The CDR3 runs 14 residues. Trimming cost V 6 bases and J 7 bases; bases outside gene matches: 9. Germline lookup yields CDR1 SEHNR and CDR2 FQNEAQ (reference sequence). The CDR3 is CASRFPGQANEQFF. The CDR3, as DNA: TGTGCCAGCAGATTCCCTGGACAGGCAAATGAGCAGTTCTTC.

This sequence joins TRBV7-2 and TRBJ1-2; 10 bases are shared with TRBD1. CDR3 size: 16 residues. The V and J ends lost 6 bases and 4 bases, in that order; junction bases with no gene match: 11. Germline CDR1 SGHTA, CDR2 FQGNSA. The chain's CDR3 is CASRPRTGGSVYGYTF. CDR3 nucleotides: TGTGCCAGCAGGCCCCGGACAGGGGGTTCGGTCTATGGCTACACCTTC.

The chain joins TRBV27 to TRBJ2-1; TRBD2 is a possible D gene (6 bases). V lost 4 bases to trimming and J lost 2 bases, with 12 bases between them. There are 15 residues in the CDR3. Germline assignment: CDR1 MNHEY and CDR2 SMNVEV (reference sequence). CDR3 DNA: TGTGCCAGCAGTTCTTCAGCGGGCGCCTACAATGAGCAGTTCTTC. Translation: CASSSSAGAYNEQFF.

CDR3 DNA: TGCGCCAGCAGCTTGGGCGGGGGGGCAGAGGAGCAGTTCTTC. Its translation: CASSLGGGAEEQFF. The chain has TRBV5-1 and TRBJ2-1, with 9 bases that match TRBD2. This CDR3 is 14 amino acids long. Germline V gene data show CDR1 as SGHRS and CDR2 as YFSETQ. The junction had 5 bases not matched to a gene; V was cut back by 0 bases and J by 10 bases.

V and J are TRBV5-6 and TRBJ1-1; D remains ambiguous. This CDR3 comprises 15 residues. CDR1 and CDR2 from the germline V gene are SGHDT and YYEEEE. V shed 5 bases and J shed 1 base, with 15 bases lying between them. Here the CDR3 DNA reads TGTGCCAGCAGGTCCACCGGAGGCCCGAACACTGAAGCTTTCTTT. Translation: CASRSTGGPNTEAFF.

The chain has TRBV5-6 and TRBJ2-1, with a possible D match to TRBD1 (5 bases). The CDR3 has 12 residues. Germline V gene data show CDR1 as SGHDT and CDR2 as YYEEEE. The V end lost 2 bases, the J end lost 12 bases, and 12 bases lay between the germline ends. CDR3 sequence reads: CASSLDQGWQFF. The DNA for the CDR3 is TGTGCCAGCAGCTTAGACCAGGGATGGCAGTTCTTC.

The chain has TRBV11-2 and TRBJ2-3; 15 bases map to TRBD2. The V gene end was trimmed by 5 bases and the J gene end by 6 bases; junction bases not matched to a gene: 12. The CDR3 length is 18 residues. Per the germline V gene, CDR1 is SGHAT and CDR2 is FQNNGV. This CDR3 reads CASSPGTSGGFTGDTQYF. The CDR3 nucleotides are TGTGCCAGCAGCCCCGGGACTAGCGGGGGGTTCACCGGGGATACGCAGTATTTT.

V is TRBV5-8 and J is TRBJ1-1, with 8 bases fitting TRBD1. V lost 0 bases, J lost 14 bases, and 6 bases stayed unmatched. Germline CDR1 is SGHTS and CDR2 is YDEGEE. The CDR3 runs to 12 residues. Here the CDR3 reads CASSLVRDRSFF. CDR3 nucleotides: TGTGCCAGCAGCTTGGTTAGGGACAGGTCGTTCTTT.

The chain combines TRBV7-7 with TRBJ2-5; perhaps TRBD1 as D (5 bases). The J call may not be correct, given that the DNA end is closer to TRBJ2-7. Germline CDR1 and CDR2: SSHAT and FNYEAQ (reference sequence). There are 16 residues in the CDR3. CDR3 nucleotides: TGTGCCAGCAGCGACCCTCCCATACACAGGCCTTACGAGCAGTACTTC. Encoded protein: CASSDPPIHRPYEQYF.

The chain is built from TRBV5-1 and TRBJ1-1, with D maybe TRBD1 (5 bases). The CDR3 is 15 residues long. Trimming removed 4 bases from V and 2 bases from J, with 15 bases in between. CDR1 and CDR2 (germline): SGHRS, YFSETQ. CDR3 protein: CASSTRQTTNTEAFF. CDR3 DNA sequence: TGCGCCAGCAGCACCCGACAGACCACAAACACTGAAGCTTTCTTT.

The rearrangement joins TRBV6-5 to TRBJ2-7, with 11 bases matching TRBD1. Germline lookup yields CDR1 MNHEY and CDR2 SVGAGI. The CDR3 length is 14 residues. Trimming removed 5 bases from V and 4 bases from J; junction bases left unmatched: 4. DNA for the CDR3: TGTGCCAGCAGTACGGACAGGGGGCGGTACGAGCAGTACTTC. Amino acids: CASSTDRGRYEQYF.

The CDR3 here is CASRLLGEETQYF. DNA of the CDR3: TGTGCCAGCAGACTCCTCGGGGAAGAGACCCAGTACTTC. The rearrangement uses TRBV5-6 and TRBJ2-5; possible D gene TRBD2, 5 bases. Trimming pared 5 bases from V and 3 bases from J, leaving 11 bases between. The length of the CDR3 is 13 residues. Germline V CDR1 and CDR2: SGHDT, YYEEEE.